These T cell receptor beta chains were read from a single sample in a study of regulatory T cells in long-lasting Graves disease. From the multiplex PCR reads, TCRdb called clonotypes with MiXCR, one entry per CDR3 protein. This table has roughly 610,000 distinct CDR3 sequences, 16% appearing once. These data also formed part of another study, on T cells in Graves' hyperthyroidism and ophthalmopathy.

This sample comprised peripheral blood mononuclear cells (PBMCs), obtained at new diagnosis, from a patient treated with antithyroid drugs. The receptors shown here come from a woman aged 25-40 years with Graves disease. CDR3s include the opening cysteine and the closing phenylalanine or tryptophan. Each record gives: J gene, D gene, V gene, clone size, CDR3 DNA, CDR3 protein. The D gene is left open where the match is weak. The size field is filled for only some rows; it gives once, few, many or a size class.

TRBJ2-1	NA	TRBV6-2/TRBV6-3	many	TGTGCCAGCAGTCGGGGGACCCTCTACAATGAGCAGTTCTTC	CASSRGTLYNEQFF
TRBJ1-2	NA	TRBV20-1	NA	TGCAGTGCTAGAGATCGAAGACAGGCCCAATCTAACTATGGCTACACCTTC	CSARDRRQAQSNYGYTF
TRBJ2-3	NA	TRBV3-1	many	TGTGCCAGCAGCCCAATAGGGGATACGCAGTATTTT	CASSPIGDTQYF
TRBJ1-2	NA	TRBV30	NA	TGTGCCTGGAGTCTACACCTCGGGACATTGTATGGCTACACCTTC	CAWSLHLGTLYGYTF
TRBJ1-5	NA	TRBV16	many	TGTGCCAGCAGCCAATCAGCCGAGCAGCCCCAGCATTTT	CASSQSAEQPQHF
TRBJ2-3	NA	TRBV20-1	few	TGCAGTGCTGGAATTCGCCCAGATACGCAGTATTTT	CSAGIRPDTQYF
TRBJ1-2	TRBD1	TRBV9	few	TGTGCCAGCAGCGTAGAGGGGGCGCGTGCCTATGGCTACACCTTC	CASSVEGARAYGYTF
TRBJ2-7	NA	TRBV20-1	NA	TGCAGTGCAGGAGAAGGTGGGGGGGGCTTCTACGAGCAGTACTTC	CSAGEGGGGFYEQYF
TRBJ1-1	TRBD1	TRBV20-1	many	TGCAGTGCGCGCACAGGGGTCAACATGAACACTGAAGCTTTCTTT	CSARTGVNMNTEAFF
TRBJ1-1	NA	TRBV29-1	many	TGCAGCGTTGAGCGTAGGAACACTGAAGCTTTCTTT	CSVERRNTEAFF
TRBJ1-4	NA	TRBV30	many	TGTGCCTGGAGTGTTAGGATCAATGAAAAACTGTTTTTT	CAWSVRINEKLFF
TRBJ2-3	TRBD2	TRBV2	many	TGTGCCAGCAGGCTACTAGCGGACACAGATACGCAGTATTTT	CASRLLADTDTQYF
TRBJ2-2	TRBD2	TRBV25-1	many	TGTGCCAGCAGTATCTTTAGCGGGAGGCCTAAAGACACCGGGGAGCTGTTTTTT	CASSIFSGRPKDTGELFF
TRBJ2-1	TRBD2	TRBV9	NA	TGTGCCAGCAGCGCTAGCGGGAGCAGGGGGAATGAGCAGTTCTTC	CASSASGSRGNEQFF
TRBJ2-5	TRBD1	TRBV7-3	NA	TGTGCCAGCTCCCAGGACAGGGATGAGGAGACCCAGTACTTC	CASSQDRDEETQYF
TRBJ2-7	NA	TRBV5-5	NA	TGTGCCAGCAGCTTGCTGGCTGGTGGCAGCGAGCAGTACTTC	CASSLLAGGSEQYF
TRBJ2-5	NA	TRBV7-8	many	TGTGCCAGCAGCCCTCATCAGGGCCAAGAGACCCAGTACTTC	CASSPHQGQETQYF
TRBJ2-1	TRBD2	TRBV7-2	many	TGTGCCAGCAGCTTTAGCGGGGCCTGGGGTGAGCAGTTCTTC	CASSFSGAWGEQFF
TRBJ2-1	NA	TRBV12-3/TRBV12-4	many	TGTGCCAGCAGTTTGTCCATCGGAAATGAGCAGTTCTTC	CASSLSIGNEQFF
TRBJ2-1	TRBD2	TRBV18	few	TGTGCCAGCTCACCATCTAGCGGGAGTGGCTACAATGAGCAGTTCTTC	CASSPSSGSGYNEQFF
TRBJ1-6	NA	TRBV28	few	TGTGCCACTAGGGACGGCGATCTATCACCCCTCCACTTT	CATRDGDLSPLHF
TRBJ1-6	NA	TRBV5-1	NA	TGCGCCAGCAGCTTGGGAAGATATAATTCACCCCTCCACTTT	CASSLGRYNSPLHF
TRBJ1-6	NA	TRBV25-1	few	TGTGCCAGCAGTGAATATTTGTCGAGCTCCTATAATTCACCCCTCCACTTT	CASSEYLSSSYNSPLHF
TRBJ2-7	NA	TRBV20-1	NA	TGCAGTGCTAGTTACGGGCGCGTTCTGTACTTC	CSASYGRVLYF
TRBJ2-2	TRBD2	TRBV6-1	few	TGTGCCAGCAGTCGCCCCCGACTAGCGGGGTCCACCGGGGAGCTGTTTTTT	CASSRPRLAGSTGELFF
TRBJ2-7	TRBD1	TRBV27	many	TGTGCCAGCAGGAAAGCTCAGGGACAGGCTCTCGGCGAGCAGTACTTC	CASRKAQGQALGEQYF
TRBJ2-1	NA	TRBV3-1	NA	TGTGCCAGCAGCCAAGTGGGAGAACGCAATGAGCAGTTCTTC	CASSQVGERNEQFF
TRBJ2-3	TRBD2	TRBV11-3	few	TGTGCCAGCAGCCCGACTAGCGGTCTAAGCACAGATACGCAGTATTTT	CASSPTSGLSTDTQYF
TRBJ2-7	NA	TRBV5-1	NA	TGCGCCAGCAGCCTAGAGGGGTTCGAGCAGTACTTC	CASSLEGFEQYF
TRBJ2-1	TRBD1	TRBV6-1	few	TGTGCCAGCAGTAAATCCGGGACAGGGTGGTACAATGAGCAGTTCTTC	CASSKSGTGWYNEQFF
TRBJ2-3	NA	TRBV7-2	NA	TGTGCCAGCAGCACTCAGGAGACATTCCTTAGCACAGATACGCAGTATTTT	CASSTQETFLSTDTQYF
TRBJ1-1	NA	TRBV6-5	few	TGTGCCAGCAGTTACTCGCGGGCAGGGGACACTGAAGCTTTCTTT	CASSYSRAGDTEAFF